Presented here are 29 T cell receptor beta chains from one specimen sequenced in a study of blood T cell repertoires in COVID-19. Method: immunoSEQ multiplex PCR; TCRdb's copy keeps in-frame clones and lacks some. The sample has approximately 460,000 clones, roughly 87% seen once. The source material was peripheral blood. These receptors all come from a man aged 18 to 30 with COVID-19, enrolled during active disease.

CDR3 sequence reads: CASSSTPDSSFSYEQYF. CDR3 bases: TGTGCCAGCAGCTCAACCCCGGACAGTTCGTTCTCCTACGAGCAGTACTTC. The chain links TRBV7-8 to TRBJ2-7, with D possibly TRBD1 on 6 matching bases. The CDR3 spans 17 residues. With 4 bases removed from V and 0 bases from J, the gap between germline ends came to 19 bases. Germline V CDR1 and CDR2: SGHVS, FQNEAQ.

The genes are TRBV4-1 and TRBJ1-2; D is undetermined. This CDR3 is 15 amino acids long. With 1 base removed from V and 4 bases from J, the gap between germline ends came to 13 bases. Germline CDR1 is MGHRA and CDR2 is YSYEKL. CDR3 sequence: CASSQVQAGTYGYTF. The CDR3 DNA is TGCGCCAGCAGCCAAGTTCAGGCGGGTACCTATGGCTACACCTTC.

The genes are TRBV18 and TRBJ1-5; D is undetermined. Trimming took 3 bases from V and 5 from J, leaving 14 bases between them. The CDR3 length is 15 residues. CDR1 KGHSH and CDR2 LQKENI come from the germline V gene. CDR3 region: CASSPGIGSYQPQHF. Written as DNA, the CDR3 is TGTGCCAGCTCACCCGGGATTGGGAGTTATCAGCCCCAGCATTTT.

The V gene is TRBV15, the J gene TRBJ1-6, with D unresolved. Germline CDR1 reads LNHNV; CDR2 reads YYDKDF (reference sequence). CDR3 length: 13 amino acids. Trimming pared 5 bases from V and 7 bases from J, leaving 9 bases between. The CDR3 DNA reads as TGTGCCACCAGCCGAAACATGAATTCACCCCTCCACTTT. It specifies CATSRNMNSPLHF.

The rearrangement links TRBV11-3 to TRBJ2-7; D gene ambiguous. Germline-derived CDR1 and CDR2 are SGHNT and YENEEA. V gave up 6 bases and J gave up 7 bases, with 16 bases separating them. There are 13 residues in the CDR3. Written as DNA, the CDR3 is TGTGCCAGCAGTCCTGATCCCTTCCAGGAGCAGTACTTC. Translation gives CASSPDPFQEQYF.

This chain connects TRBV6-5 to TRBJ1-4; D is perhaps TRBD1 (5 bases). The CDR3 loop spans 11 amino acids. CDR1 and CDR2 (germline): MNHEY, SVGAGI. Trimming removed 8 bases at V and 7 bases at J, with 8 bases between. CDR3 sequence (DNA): TGTGCCAGCGGGGGGGGTGAAAAACTGTTTTTT. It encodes CASGGGEKLFF.

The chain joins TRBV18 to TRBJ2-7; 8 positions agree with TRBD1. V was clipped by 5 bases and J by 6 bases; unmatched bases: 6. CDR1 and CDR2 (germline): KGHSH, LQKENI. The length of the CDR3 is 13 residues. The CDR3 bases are TGTGCCAGCTCAACGCAGGGGGCTGGCGAGCAGTACTTC. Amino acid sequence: CASSTQGAGEQYF.

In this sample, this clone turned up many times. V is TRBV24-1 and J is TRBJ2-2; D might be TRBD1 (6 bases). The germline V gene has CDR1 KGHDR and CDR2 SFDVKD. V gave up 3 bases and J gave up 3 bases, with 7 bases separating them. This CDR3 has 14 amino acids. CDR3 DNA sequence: TGTGCCACCAGTGATAACAGGGACACCGGGGAGCTGTTTTTT. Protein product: CATSDNRDTGELFF.

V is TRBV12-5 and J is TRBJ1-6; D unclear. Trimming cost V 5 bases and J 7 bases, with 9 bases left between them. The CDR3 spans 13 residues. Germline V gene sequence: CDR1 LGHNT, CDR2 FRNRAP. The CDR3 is CASGPEANSPLHF. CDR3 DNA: TGTGCTAGTGGTCCCGAGGCGAATTCACCCCTCCACTTT.

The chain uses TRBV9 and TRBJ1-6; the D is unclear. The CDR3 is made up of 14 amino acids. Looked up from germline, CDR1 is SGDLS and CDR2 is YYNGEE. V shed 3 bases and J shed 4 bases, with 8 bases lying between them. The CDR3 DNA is TGTGCCAGCAGCGCCGAGAGTTATAATTCACCCCTCCACTTT. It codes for CASSAESYNSPLHF.

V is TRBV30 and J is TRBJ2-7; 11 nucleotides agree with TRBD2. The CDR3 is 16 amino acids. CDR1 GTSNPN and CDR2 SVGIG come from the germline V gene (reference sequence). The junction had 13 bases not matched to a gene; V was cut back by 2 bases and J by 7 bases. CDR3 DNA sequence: TGTGCCTGGAGTAGGCCGGGACTAGCGGACCTGAGGGAGCAGTACTTC. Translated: CAWSRPGLADLREQYF.

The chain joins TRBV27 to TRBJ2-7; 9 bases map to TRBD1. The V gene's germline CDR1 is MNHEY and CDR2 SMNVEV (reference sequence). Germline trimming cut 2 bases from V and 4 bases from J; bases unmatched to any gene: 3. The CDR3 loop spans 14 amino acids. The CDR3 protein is CASSLRQGVYEQYF. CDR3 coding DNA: TGTGCCAGCAGTTTACGACAGGGGGTATACGAGCAGTACTTC.

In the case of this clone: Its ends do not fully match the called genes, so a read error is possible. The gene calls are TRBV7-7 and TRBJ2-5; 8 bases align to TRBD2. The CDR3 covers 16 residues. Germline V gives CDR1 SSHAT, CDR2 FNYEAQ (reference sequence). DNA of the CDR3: TGTGCTAGCAGCTTAGGACTAGCCCTTCTCCAAGAGACCCAGTACTTC. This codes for CASSLGLALLQETQYF.

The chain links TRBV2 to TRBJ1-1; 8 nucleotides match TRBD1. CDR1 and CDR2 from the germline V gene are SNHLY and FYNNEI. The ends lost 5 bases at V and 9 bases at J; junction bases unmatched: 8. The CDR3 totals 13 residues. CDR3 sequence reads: CASSQRQGRKAFF. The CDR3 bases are TGTGCCAGCAGTCAGAGACAGGGGAGGAAAGCTTTCTTT. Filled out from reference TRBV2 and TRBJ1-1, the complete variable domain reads EPEVTQTPSHQVTQMGQEVILRCVPISNHLYFYWYRQILGQKVEFLVSFYNNEISEKSEIFDDQFSVERPDGSNFTLKIRSTKLEDSAMYFCASSQRQGRKAFFGQGTRLTVV.

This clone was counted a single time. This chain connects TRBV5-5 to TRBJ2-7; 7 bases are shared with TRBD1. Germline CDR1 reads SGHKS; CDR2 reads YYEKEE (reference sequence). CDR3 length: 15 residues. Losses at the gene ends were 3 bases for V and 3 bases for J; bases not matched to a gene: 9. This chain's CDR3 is CASSYIPGQRYEQYF. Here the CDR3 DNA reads TGTGCCAGCAGCTACATACCGGGACAGCGCTACGAGCAGTACTTC.

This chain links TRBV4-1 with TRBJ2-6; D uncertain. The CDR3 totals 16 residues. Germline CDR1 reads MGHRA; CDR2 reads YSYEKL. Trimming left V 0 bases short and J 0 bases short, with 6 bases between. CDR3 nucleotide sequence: TGCGCCAGCAGCCAAGAAATCGGCTCTGGGGCCAACGTCCTGACTTTC. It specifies CASSQEIGSGANVLTF.

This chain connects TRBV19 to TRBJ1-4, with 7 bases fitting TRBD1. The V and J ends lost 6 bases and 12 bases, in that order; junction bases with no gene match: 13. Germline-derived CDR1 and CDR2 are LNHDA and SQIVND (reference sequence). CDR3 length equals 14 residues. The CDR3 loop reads CASRRGLPGEQLFF. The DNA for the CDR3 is TGTGCCAGTAGGAGGGGGCTTCCCGGAGAGCAACTGTTTTTT.

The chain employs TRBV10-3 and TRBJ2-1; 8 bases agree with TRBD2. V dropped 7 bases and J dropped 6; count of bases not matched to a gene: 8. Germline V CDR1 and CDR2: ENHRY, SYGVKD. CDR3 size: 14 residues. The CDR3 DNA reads TGTGCCATCAAACCGGGACTAGACGCCAATGAGCAGTTCTTC. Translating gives CAIKPGLDANEQFF.

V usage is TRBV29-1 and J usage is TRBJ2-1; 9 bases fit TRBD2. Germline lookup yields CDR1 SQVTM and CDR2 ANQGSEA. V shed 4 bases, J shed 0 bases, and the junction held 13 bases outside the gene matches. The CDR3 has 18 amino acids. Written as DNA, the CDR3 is TGCAGCGTTGTAGGCAGCGGGAGGCCCCTACTCTCCTACAATGAGCAGTTCTTC. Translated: CSVVGSGRPLLSYNEQFF.

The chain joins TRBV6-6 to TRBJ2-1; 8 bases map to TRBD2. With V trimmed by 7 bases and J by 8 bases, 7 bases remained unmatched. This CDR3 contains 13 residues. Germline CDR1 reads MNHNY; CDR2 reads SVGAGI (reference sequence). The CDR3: CASTLSGGDEQFF. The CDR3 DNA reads TGTGCCAGCACTCTATCGGGAGGGGATGAGCAGTTCTTC.

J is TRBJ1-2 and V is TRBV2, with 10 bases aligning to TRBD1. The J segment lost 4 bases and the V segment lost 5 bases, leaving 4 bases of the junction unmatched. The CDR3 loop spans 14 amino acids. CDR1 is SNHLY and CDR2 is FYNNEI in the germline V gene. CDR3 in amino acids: CASSSRTGGYGYTF. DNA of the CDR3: TGTGCCAGCAGTTCCCGGACAGGGGGCTATGGCTACACCTTC.

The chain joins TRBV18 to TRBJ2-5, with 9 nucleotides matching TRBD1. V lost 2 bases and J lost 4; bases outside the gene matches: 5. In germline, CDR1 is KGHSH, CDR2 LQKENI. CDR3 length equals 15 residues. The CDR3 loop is CASSPSGQGGETQYF. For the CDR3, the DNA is TGTGCCAGCTCACCATCGGGACAGGGAGGAGAGACCCAGTACTTC. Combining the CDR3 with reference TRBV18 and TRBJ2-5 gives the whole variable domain NAGVMQNPRHLVRRRGQEARLRCSPMKGHSHVYWYRQLPEEGLKFMVYLQKENIIDESGMPKERFSAEFPKEGPSILRIQQVVRGDSAAYFCASSPSGQGGETQYFGPGTRLLVL.

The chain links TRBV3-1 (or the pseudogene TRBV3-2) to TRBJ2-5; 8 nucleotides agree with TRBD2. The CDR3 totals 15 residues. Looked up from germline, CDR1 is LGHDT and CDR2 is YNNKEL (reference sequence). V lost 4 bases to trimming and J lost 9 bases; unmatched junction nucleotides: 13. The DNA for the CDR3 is TGTGCCAGCAGCCGTCTCAGCGGGGGACTCTCGGCCCAGTACTTC. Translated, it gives CASSRLSGGLSAQYF.

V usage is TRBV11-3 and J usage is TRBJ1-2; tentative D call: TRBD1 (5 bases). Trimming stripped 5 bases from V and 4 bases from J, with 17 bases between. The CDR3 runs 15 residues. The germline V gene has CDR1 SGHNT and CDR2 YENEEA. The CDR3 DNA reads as TGTGCCAGCAGCCCGCGGGGGAGAACCCTCTATGGCTACACCTTC. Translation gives CASSPRGRTLYGYTF.

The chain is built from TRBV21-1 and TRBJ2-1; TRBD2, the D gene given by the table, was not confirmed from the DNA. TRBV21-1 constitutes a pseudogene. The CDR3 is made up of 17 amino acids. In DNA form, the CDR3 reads TGTGCCAGCAGCAAAAGAGGCTCTAGCGGGGGGGCCCATGAGCAGTTCTTC. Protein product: CASSKRGSSGGAHEQFF.

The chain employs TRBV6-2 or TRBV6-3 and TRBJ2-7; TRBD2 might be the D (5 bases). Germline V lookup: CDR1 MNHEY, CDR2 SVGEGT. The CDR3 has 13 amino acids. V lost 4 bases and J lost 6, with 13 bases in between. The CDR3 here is CASSFRGSSEQYF. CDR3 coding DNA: TGTGCCAGCAGTTTTCGGGGATCGAGCGAGCAGTACTTC.

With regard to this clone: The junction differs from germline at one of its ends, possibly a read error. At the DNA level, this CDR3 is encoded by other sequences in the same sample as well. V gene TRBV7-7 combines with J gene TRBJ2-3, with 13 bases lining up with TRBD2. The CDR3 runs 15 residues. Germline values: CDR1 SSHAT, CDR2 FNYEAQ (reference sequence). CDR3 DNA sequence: TGTGCTAGCAGCCGGACTAGCGGGAGTACAGATACGCAGTATTTT. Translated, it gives CASSRTSGSTDTQYF. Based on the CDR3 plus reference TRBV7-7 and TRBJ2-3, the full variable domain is GAGVSQSPRYKVTKRGQDVTLRCDPISSHATLYWYQQALGQGPEFLTYFNYEAQPDKSGLPSDRFSAERPEGSISTLTIQRTEQRDSAMYRCASSRTSGSTDTQYFGPGTRLTVL.

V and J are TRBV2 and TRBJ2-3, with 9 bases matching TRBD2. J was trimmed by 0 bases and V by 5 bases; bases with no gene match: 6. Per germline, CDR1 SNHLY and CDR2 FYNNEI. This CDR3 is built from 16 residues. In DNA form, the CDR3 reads TGTGCCAGCAGTACAGGACTAGCGCGTAGCACAGATACGCAGTATTTT. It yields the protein CASSTGLARSTDTQYF. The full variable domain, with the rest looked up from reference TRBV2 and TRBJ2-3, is EPEVTQTPSHQVTQMGQEVILRCVPISNHLYFYWYRQILGQKVEFLVSFYNNEISEKSEIFDDQFSVERPDGSNFTLKIRSTKLEDSAMYFCASSTGLARSTDTQYFGPGTRLTVL.

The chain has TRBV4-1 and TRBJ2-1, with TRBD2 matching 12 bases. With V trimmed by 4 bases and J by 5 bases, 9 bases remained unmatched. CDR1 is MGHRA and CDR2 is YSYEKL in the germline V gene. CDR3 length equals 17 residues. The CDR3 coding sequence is TGCGCCAGCAGCCCCACTCCCCTAGCGGGGGGGGACAATGAGCAGTTCTTC. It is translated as CASSPTPLAGGDNEQFF.